This T cell receptor beta chain was recorded in a study of blood T cell repertoires in COVID-19. Allocation to cohorts depended on clinical history reported by the participants. The ends lost 3 bases at V and 3 bases at J; junction bases unmatched: 9. The length of the CDR3 is 16 residues. Germline assignment: CDR1 SGHRS and CDR2 YFSETQ. As handled by the study authors: Estimation of nucleated cell counts relied on the amplification of reference gene primers. The data were produced by immunoSEQ multiplex PCR, yet TCRdb's version contains in-frame clones alone and is incomplete. Clonal size and the V and J genes are those of that table, whereas D and trimming came from the DNA. The table lists 200,000 to 300,000 clones, 70% to 90% of them singletons.

The origin of this receptor is a man in his fifties who had been exposed to COVID-19. Sequenced sample: PBMCs or T cells enriched from blood (not recorded which). V and J are TRBV5-1 and TRBJ2-3; 8 nucleotides align to TRBD1. This CDR3 reads CASSSPQGVVTDTQYF. The CDR3 coding sequence is TGCGCCAGCAGCTCCCCACAGGGGGTAGTAACAGATACGCAGTATTTT. Looking up the rest from reference TRBV5-1 and TRBJ2-3 gives the full variable domain: KAGVTQTPRYLIKTRGQQVTLSCSPISGHRSVSWYQQTPGQGLQFLFEYFSETQRNKGNFPGRFSGRQFSNSRSEMNVSTLELGDSALYLCASSSPQGVVTDTQYFGPGTRLTVL.